Below, 30 T cell receptor beta chains from the same sample are listed, as sequenced in a study of CD8 T cells in ankylosing spondylitis. TCRdb itself ran the 5' RACE reads through MiXCR, one entry per CDR3 protein. Here the sample spans approximately 290,000 distinct CDR3 sequences, roughly 20% being singletons. Input material: blood, either unsorted or a sorted T cell fraction (not recorded which). These receptors were taken from a female donor with ankylosing spondylitis or in good health (not recorded which).

This clonotype came up many times. This chain connects TRBV20-1 to TRBJ2-3; D remains ambiguous. The CDR3 contains 14 residues. Germline V gives CDR1 DFQATT, CDR2 SNEGSKA (reference sequence). V shed 6 bases and J shed 5 bases, with 18 bases lying between them. The CDR3 region has the DNA TGCAGTGCCAACTTCGGCCACGCCCGAGATACGCAGTATTTT. This codes for CSANFGHARDTQYF.

In its sample, this clonotype was seen many times. This chain joins TRBV3-1 and TRBJ2-7; 9 bases fit TRBD1. The germline V gene has CDR1 LGHDT and CDR2 YNNKEL (reference sequence). Germline trimming cut 4 bases from V and 6 bases from J; bases unmatched to any gene: 10. The CDR3 sequence is 15 residues long. CDR3: CASSLLAGTGTEQYF. CDR3 nucleotide sequence: TGTGCCAGCAGCCTACTGGCCGGGACAGGGACCGAGCAGTACTTC.

This clonotype was seen at least ten times. This CDR3 is CASSLRGLEDEQFF. For the CDR3, the DNA is TGCGCCAGCAGCTTGCGGGGACTAGAGGATGAGCAGTTCTTC. This sequence joins TRBV5-1 and TRBJ2-1; 8 bases map to TRBD2. The CDR3 covers 14 residues. Germline V lookup: CDR1 SGHRS, CDR2 YFSETQ. J was trimmed by 8 bases and V by 1 base; bases with no gene match: 5.

This sequence joins TRBV28 and TRBJ1-5; D is unclear. Germline V CDR1 and CDR2: MDHEN, SYDVKM. The CDR3 is 14 residues long. V shed 4 bases and J shed 2 bases, with 9 bases lying between them. CDR3: CASSYRVRNQPQHF. The CDR3 DNA sequence: TGTGCCAGCAGTTATAGGGTGCGCAATCAGCCCCAGCATTTT. The entire variable domain, with the rest obtained from reference TRBV28 and TRBJ1-5, is as follows: DVKVTQSSRYLVKRTGEKVFLECVQDMDHENMFWYRQDPGLGLRLIYFSYDVKMKEKGDIPEGYSVSREKKERFSLILESASTNQTSMYLCASSYRVRNQPQHFGDGTRLSIL.

The V and J genes are TRBV5-6 and TRBJ2-3; D unclear. This CDR3 comprises 13 residues. V was shortened by 0 bases and J by 2 bases, with 4 bases between the two germline ends. Germline CDR1 and CDR2: SGHDT and YYEEEE. As DNA, the CDR3 is TGTGCCAGCAGCTTGGCACCCACAGATACGCAGTATTTT. Translating it yields CASSLAPTDTQYF.

The chain links TRBV5-6 to TRBJ2-1; D is uncertain. V lost 4 bases and J 2 bases, leaving 10 bases between the germline ends. Per the germline V gene, CDR1 is SGHDT and CDR2 is YYEEEE. The CDR3 length is 14 residues. CDR3 sequence (DNA): TGTGCCAGCAGCGTGAAGTCTGCCTACAATGAGCAGTTCTTC. Translating gives CASSVKSAYNEQFF.

This clonotype was counted once. V and J are TRBV3-1 and TRBJ1-1, with D uncertain. The CDR3 sequence is 15 residues long. Trimming removed 4 bases from V and 4 bases from J, with 16 bases in between. Germline CDR1 LGHDT, CDR2 YNNKEL (reference sequence). The CDR3 region has the DNA TGTGCCAGCAGCCCCACGCCCGGAGGGTCCACTGAAGCTTTCTTT. Protein: CASSPTPGGSTEAFF.

The rearrangement joins TRBV5-4 to TRBJ1-2; TRBD1 is a possible D gene (5 bases). Trimming cost V 0 bases and J 4 bases, with 13 bases left between them. Germline CDR1 SGHNT, CDR2 YYREEE (reference sequence). The CDR3 has 15 amino acids. This chain's CDR3 is CASSLAGGDVYGYTF. Written as DNA, the CDR3 is TGTGCCAGCAGCTTGGCTGGAGGGGACGTCTATGGCTACACCTTC.

This clonotype was picked up a small number of times. The chain has TRBV7-2 and TRBJ2-5; D not certain. The CDR3 is made up of 14 amino acids. V shed 5 bases and J shed 5 bases, with 15 bases lying between them. Germline V gene lookup returns CDR1 SGHTA and CDR2 FQGNSA. CDR3 residues: CASSPRASPETQYF. The CDR3, as DNA: TGTGCCAGCAGCCCTCGGGCGTCTCCGGAGACCCAGTACTTC.

The chain employs TRBV6-5 and TRBJ2-2; 7 nucleotides line up with TRBD1. V was pared by 0 bases and J by 4 bases, with 5 bases of the junction left unmatched. The CDR3 sequence is 16 residues long. In germline, CDR1 is MNHEY, CDR2 SVGAGI. In DNA, the CDR3 is TGTGCCAGCAGTTACTCGAGACAGGGCGGCACCGGGGAGCTGTTTTTT. Translating gives CASSYSRQGGTGELFF.

The sample holds a few counts of this clonotype. The rearrangement links TRBV10-3 to TRBJ2-2, with 11 bases aligning to TRBD2. CDR3 length: 15 residues. V was pared by 2 bases and J by 5 bases, with 1 base of the junction left unmatched. Per the germline V gene, CDR1 is ENHRY and CDR2 is SYGVKD. CDR3 nucleotides: TGTGCCATCAGTGAGCTAGCGGGAGGTACCGGGGAGCTGTTTTTT. Its protein product is CAISELAGGTGELFF.

This sequence joins TRBV20-1 and TRBJ2-3; weak D call: TRBD1 (6 bases). CDR3 length equals 19 residues. Germline V gene data show CDR1 as DFQATT and CDR2 as SNEGSKA (reference sequence). The V gene lost 1 base and the J gene lost 4 bases, with 27 bases spanning the gap. The CDR3 reads CSARGWTDLIVPRADTQYF. CDR3 nucleotides: TGCAGTGCTAGAGGCTGGACAGACTTAATAGTTCCCCGCGCAGATACGCAGTATTTT.

The chain links TRBV12-3 or TRBV12-4 to TRBJ1-6; D uncertain. V lost 8 bases, J lost 7 bases, and 12 bases lay in between. The CDR3 extends over 13 amino acids. The CDR3 protein is CASGGRRNSPLHF. CDR3 bases: TGTGCCAGCGGAGGGCGTCGGAATTCACCCCTCCACTTT.

This clonotype was counted between two and nine times. CDR3 loop: CASSSSGRDYNEQFF. The CDR3 DNA reads as TGTGCCAGCAGTTCGAGCGGGAGGGATTACAATGAGCAGTTCTTC. V is TRBV6-5 and J is TRBJ2-1; 10 nucleotides align to TRBD2. CDR3 length equals 15 residues. The V and J ends lost 4 bases and 4 bases, in that order; junction bases with no gene match: 4. The germline V gene has CDR1 MNHEY and CDR2 SVGAGI.

The chain recombines TRBV6-2 or TRBV6-3 with TRBJ2-3; possibly TRBD2 for D (6 bases). CDR1 is MNHEY and CDR2 is SVGEGT in the germline V gene. CDR3 length: 15 residues. Trimming cost V 2 bases and J 12 bases, with 21 bases left between them. CDR3 DNA: TGTGCCAGCAGTTACCCCCCGATAACGGGAGACCGCCAGTATTTT. This translates into CASSYPPITGDRQYF.

The V gene is TRBV20-1, the J gene TRBJ2-1; TRBD2 agrees at 14 bases. From germline, CDR1 is DFQATT and CDR2 SNEGSKA (reference sequence). The junction had 11 bases not matched to a gene; V was cut back by 6 bases and J by 7 bases. CDR3 length: 16 amino acids. CDR3 sequence reads: CSAAGTSGSWLNEQFF. DNA of the CDR3: TGCAGTGCGGCCGGGACTAGCGGGAGTTGGTTGAATGAGCAGTTCTTC.

There are many counts of this clonotype. The gene calls are TRBV29-1 and TRBJ1-1, with unresolved D. Germline V gives CDR1 SQVTM, CDR2 ANQGSEA. The CDR3 consists of 13 residues. Trimming took 3 bases from V and 3 from J, leaving 11 bases between them. The CDR3: CSVESPRDTEAFF. CDR3 bases: TGCAGCGTTGAGAGCCCCCGCGACACTGAAGCTTTCTTT.

This clonotype was counted many times. V usage is TRBV29-1 and J usage is TRBJ1-6; D remains ambiguous. The CDR3 totals 13 residues. Germline CDR1 is SQVTM and CDR2 is ANQGSEA. Trimming left V 6 bases short and J 10 bases short, with 16 bases between. CDR3 bases: TGCAGCGTCCAGGACGGCCTGGGGTCACCCCTCCACTTT. Translation: CSVQDGLGSPLHF.

The sample holds many counts of this clonotype. The chain employs TRBV29-1 and TRBJ2-3; D unclear. The CDR3 runs to 13 residues. Germline V lookup: CDR1 SQVTM, CDR2 ANQGSEA. V was trimmed by 6 bases and J by 4 bases, leaving 14 bases between them. CDR3 sequence: CSVVRPRSDTQYF. CDR3 sequence (DNA): TGCAGCGTCGTAAGGCCTAGATCAGATACGCAGTATTTT.

The rearrangement uses TRBV6-1 and TRBJ1-5; TRBD1 might be the D (6 bases). The CDR3 consists of 14 residues. The germline CDR1 and CDR2 sequences are MNHNS and SASEGT. V shed 5 bases and J shed 3 bases, with 11 bases lying between them. The CDR3 region is CASSTRGDNQPQHF. The CDR3 coding sequence is TGTGCCAGCAGTACGAGGGGGGACAATCAGCCCCAGCATTTT.

This clonotype was observed a few times. V usage is TRBV24-1 and J usage is TRBJ2-2, with 7 bases matching TRBD1. Germline CDR1 and CDR2: KGHDR and SFDVKD. Unmatched junction bases numbered 8, after V lost 4 bases and J lost 7 bases. The CDR3 totals 15 residues. DNA of the CDR3: TGTGCCACCAGTGACGCGACAGGGATGGACGGGGAGCTGTTTTTT. It encodes CATSDATGMDGELFF.

The chain uses TRBV12-3 or TRBV12-4 and TRBJ2-7, with no clear D. This CDR3 comprises 13 residues. The V end lost 2 bases, the J end lost 7 bases, and 12 bases lay between the germline ends. The CDR3 DNA is TGTGCCAGCAGTTTAAGTGTCCGCGGAGAGCAGTACTTC. Translating it yields CASSLSVRGEQYF.

This clonotype was observed at least ten times. The chain carries TRBV29-1 and TRBJ2-7; possible D gene TRBD1, 6 bases. CDR3 length equals 16 residues. Germline V gene data show CDR1 as SQVTM and CDR2 as ANQGSEA. Between the trimmed V and J ends, which lost 6 bases and 2 bases, there was a span of 23 bases. The CDR3 region is CSVARAPSGTPYEQYF. CDR3 coding DNA: TGCAGCGTGGCGAGGGCTCCTTCCGGGACACCCTACGAGCAGTACTTC.

The table lists this clonotype with a few counts. V and J are TRBV19 and TRBJ1-6, with TRBD1 as a possible D gene (5 bases). The CDR3 is made up of 16 amino acids. Trimming removed 6 bases from V and 10 bases from J, with 22 bases in between. Germline lookup yields CDR1 LNHDA and CDR2 SQIVND (reference sequence). The CDR3 region has the DNA TGTGCCAGTAGGGTCGCCGACAGATCTCTGAACTCACCCCTCCACTTT. This codes for CASRVADRSLNSPLHF.

The chain uses TRBV11-2 and TRBJ2-1; 8 bases fit TRBD2. The CDR3 sequence is 15 residues long. V lost 2 bases, J lost 5 bases, and 5 bases stayed unmatched. CDR1 SGHAT and CDR2 FQNNGV come from the germline V gene. CDR3 coding DNA: TGTGCCAGCAGCTTATTCCGCGGGGGGAACAATGAGCAGTTCTTC. This gives the protein CASSLFRGGNNEQFF.

This clonotype was counted only a few times. The chain combines TRBV18 with TRBJ2-3; 8 bases agree with TRBD1. The CDR3 loop spans 15 amino acids. Germline CDR1 KGHSH, CDR2 LQKENI. Losses at the gene ends were 3 bases for V and 6 bases for J; bases not matched to a gene: 8. The CDR3 sequence: CASSPGDRFTDTQYF. The CDR3 nucleotides are TGTGCCAGCTCACCGGGGGACAGGTTCACGGATACGCAGTATTTT.

The chain has TRBV2 and TRBJ2-5, with 10 bases identical to TRBD1. J lost 5 bases, V lost 2 bases, and 8 bases had no gene match. The CDR3 length is 16 residues. CDR1 is SNHLY and CDR2 is FYNNEI in the germline V gene. The CDR3 reads CASSELGTGVTETQYF. Written as DNA, the CDR3 is TGTGCCAGCAGTGAATTGGGGACAGGGGTGACGGAGACCCAGTACTTC.

Notes on this clonotype: It may be a read error: a sequence one base away is much more abundant. The CDR3 spells CASRQTYEQYF. DNA of the CDR3: TGTGCCAGCAGACAAACCTACGAGCAGTACTTC. V and J are TRBV6-1 and TRBJ2-7, with D uncertain. The CDR3 runs to 11 residues. The ends were cut back, 6 bases at V and 2 bases at J, with 5 bases in the middle. Germline-derived CDR1 and CDR2 are MNHNS and SASEGT.

The V call is TRBV14, the J call TRBJ2-2, with D maybe TRBD2 (6 bases). Germline V gives CDR1 SGHDN, CDR2 FVKESK. V was pared by 2 bases and J by 6 bases, with 19 bases between. CDR3 length: 17 residues. This CDR3 reads CASSQRMAGIAAGELFF. The CDR3 nucleotides are TGTGCCAGCAGCCAAAGGATGGCAGGGATAGCGGCCGGGGAGCTGTTTTTT.

The chain combines TRBV6-1 with TRBJ2-6; a possible D gene is TRBD1 (6 bases). Trimming cost V 6 bases and J 1 base, with 13 bases left between them. There are 16 residues in the CDR3. Germline CDR1 and CDR2: MNHNS and SASEGT. This CDR3 reads CASRPDRRSGANVLTF. The CDR3, as DNA: TGTGCCAGCAGACCAGACAGGCGTTCTGGGGCCAACGTCCTGACTTTC.